One sample yielded the 14 T cell receptor beta chains listed below, sequenced in a study of cytomegalovirus exposure and HLA in healthy donors. Both 60 Vbeta primers and 13 Jbeta primers went into the PCR. Method: immunoSEQ multiplex PCR; TCRdb's copy keeps in-frame clones and lacks some. The profile covers some 170,000 clones, with approximately 80% appearing a single time and approximately 2% taken by the ten largest. The sequenced sample was PBMCs. All receptors come from a young woman in good health and CMV-seronegative.

In its sample, this clone was seen once. This chain connects TRBV10-3 to TRBJ2-1; 12 bases agree with TRBD2. Germline values: CDR1 ENHRY, CDR2 SYGVKD. CDR3 size: 16 residues. After removal of 2 bases from V and 8 bases from J, the junction contained 7 bases not matched to a gene. The CDR3 DNA reads TGTGCCATCAGTGAGCTCAGGACTAGCGGGATCTATGAGCAGTTCTTC. Translating gives CAISELRTSGIYEQFF.

J is TRBJ1-6 and V is TRBV4-1; the match to TRBD1 covers 9 bases. The J segment lost 0 bases and the V segment lost 0 bases, leaving 15 bases of the junction unmatched. The CDR3 has 22 amino acids. The germline gives CDR1 MGHRA, CDR2 YSYEKL. For the CDR3, the DNA is TGCGCCAGCAGCCAAGACCTACCCGACAGGGGGGAAACGGGCTCCTATAATTCACCCCTCCACTTT. Amino acid sequence: CASSQDLPDRGETGSYNSPLHF.

The V call is TRBV4-2, the J call TRBJ1-4, with TRBD1 as a possible D gene (5 bases). The CDR3 consists of 16 residues. Germline V gene lookup returns CDR1 LGHNA and CDR2 YNFKEQ. Trimming took 3 bases from V and 5 from J, leaving 16 bases between them. CDR3 DNA: TGTGCCAGCAGCCATACTCCAGTTGGGGCAAATGAAAAACTGTTTTTT. It specifies CASSHTPVGANEKLFF.

The gene calls are TRBV7-7 and TRBJ1-1, with 9 bases identical to TRBD1. CDR1 and CDR2 from the germline V gene are SSHAT and FNYEAQ (reference sequence). Trimming removed 5 bases from V and 4 bases from J; junction bases left unmatched: 14. This CDR3 is built from 17 residues. The CDR3 loop is CASSKALQGQGFTEAFF. In nucleotides, the CDR3 is TGTGCCAGCAGCAAAGCCCTTCAGGGACAGGGTTTCACTGAAGCTTTCTTT.

The rearrangement uses TRBV5-5 and TRBJ1-6; D may be TRBD1 (5 bases). Trimming cost V 0 bases and J 7 bases, with 11 bases left between them. Germline CDR1 and CDR2: SGHKS and YYEKEE (reference sequence). The length of the CDR3 is 15 residues. The CDR3 DNA follows: TGTGCCAGCAGCTTGGCAGGGAACCCGAATTCACCCCTCCACTTT. Its translation: CASSLAGNPNSPLHF.

V is TRBV28 and J is TRBJ1-1; D gene ambiguous. V was trimmed by 2 bases and J by 4 bases, leaving 11 bases between them. CDR3 length: 14 residues. Germline V CDR1 and CDR2: MDHEN, SYDVKM. The CDR3: CASSLINRGTEAFF. The CDR3, as DNA: TGTGCCAGCAGTTTAATTAACCGAGGCACTGAAGCTTTCTTT.

The rearrangement joins TRBV2 to TRBJ1-3, with TRBD1 matching 7 bases. Trimming at V came to 5 bases and at J to 0 bases, leaving 13 bases not matched to a gene. CDR1 is SNHLY and CDR2 is FYNNEI in the germline V gene. CDR3 length: 18 amino acids. The CDR3 here is CASSRFRQGTFSGNTIYF. The CDR3 DNA reads as TGTGCCAGCAGTCGTTTTAGACAGGGCACCTTCTCTGGAAACACCATATATTTT.

The J gene is TRBJ1-1, the V gene TRBV5-1, with 10 bases fitting TRBD1. This CDR3 comprises 14 residues. V gave up 6 bases and J gave up 6 bases; unmatched junction bases: 8. CDR1 is SGHRS and CDR2 is YFSETQ in the germline V gene. CDR3 bases: TGCGCCAGCACCACGGACAGGGGGATTTCTGAAGCTTTCTTT. Protein product: CASTTDRGISEAFF.

The CDR3 DNA reads TGTGCCAGCAGCTTATTCGGGACAGGGGTCCGCGATACGCAGTATTTT. It is translated as CASSLFGTGVRDTQYF. This rearrangement joins TRBV11-1 to TRBJ2-3; 10 positions match TRBD1. Germline-derived CDR1 and CDR2 are SGHAT and FQDESV (reference sequence). CDR3 length: 16 amino acids. The J segment lost 6 bases and the V segment lost 2 bases, leaving 8 bases of the junction unmatched.

V gene TRBV11-1 combines with J gene TRBJ2-3, with 10 bases matching TRBD2. Germline trimming cut 2 bases from V and 0 bases from J; bases unmatched to any gene: 5. The CDR3 runs 17 residues. Germline V lookup: CDR1 SGHAT, CDR2 FQDESV (reference sequence). This CDR3 reads CASSLRSSGSSTDTQYF. CDR3 in DNA: TGTGCCAGCAGCTTAAGGTCTAGCGGGAGCAGCACAGATACGCAGTATTTT. Full variable domain (remainder filled in from reference TRBV11-1 and TRBJ2-3): EAEVAQSPRYKITEKSQAVAFWCDPISGHATLYWYRQILGQGPELLVQFQDESVVDDSQLPKDRFSAERLKGVDSTLKIQPAELGDSAMYLCASSLRSSGSSTDTQYFGPGTRLTVL.

The genes are TRBV9 and TRBJ1-1; D might be TRBD1 (6 bases). V gave up 0 bases and J gave up 5 bases, with 17 bases separating them. CDR3 length: 16 amino acids. Germline CDR1 reads SGDLS; CDR2 reads YYNGEE. CDR3 sequence (DNA): TGTGCCAGCAGCGTAGTTGGGGGCGTCATTGGGACTGAAGCTTTCTTT. This sequence encodes CASSVVGGVIGTEAFF.

The chain employs TRBV28 and TRBJ2-7, with a possible D match to TRBD1 (6 bases). This CDR3 comprises 14 residues. Germline V gives CDR1 MDHEN, CDR2 SYDVKM. The ends were cut back, 2 bases at V and 1 base at J, with 9 bases in the middle. CDR3 DNA sequence: TGTGCCAGCAGTTTACCTGGACAGTCCTACGAGCAGTACTTC. It codes for CASSLPGQSYEQYF.

The V call is TRBV2, the J call TRBJ2-1; 11 positions agree with TRBD2. CDR1 is SNHLY and CDR2 is FYNNEI in the germline V gene. CDR3 length: 14 amino acids. Trimming took 7 bases from V and 3 from J; bases not matched to a gene: 2. DNA for the CDR3: TGTGCCAGCAAAACTAGCGGGAGCTACAATGAGCAGTTCTTC. It codes for CASKTSGSYNEQFF.

The rearrangement uses TRBV6-5 and TRBJ1-6, with D maybe TRBD1 (5 bases). CDR3 length: 15 amino acids. Trimming left V 6 bases short and J 5 bases short, with 14 bases between. Germline CDR1 and CDR2: MNHEY and SVGAGI. Here the CDR3 DNA reads TGTGCCAGCAGCCCCTTTCAGGGTAATAATTCACCCCTCCACTTT. Protein sequence: CASSPFQGNNSPLHF.